This T cell receptor beta chain was obtained from a study of OX40 agonist ivuxolimab in advanced cancers. Overall study context: People in dose escalation had one of these cancers: hepatocellular carcinoma, melanoma, renal cell or head and neck cancer. Subjects had a mean age of 60 years, with a range of about 23 to 90; less than 90% were male.

A note on this clone: What it binds is unknown.

CDR3 length: 14 amino acids. The germline CDR1 and CDR2 sequences are SEHNR and FQNEAQ (reference sequence). V gave up 0 bases and J gave up 16 bases, with 19 bases separating them. Patients with autoimmune history or systemic immunosuppression were excluded. Clones were sequenced by immunoSEQ multiplex PCR, and TCRdb holds only the in-frame ones, with some missing. The sample lists about 76,000 clones, 89% occurring once. Findings and limits, study-wide: Within 6 weeks, CD4+ and CD8+ blood T cells expanded clonally at 0.1 to 3.0 mg/kg.

Sequenced here: CD4+ or CD8+ T cells sorted from blood, sampled in a trial of the OX40 agonist ivuxolimab. The chain is built from TRBV7-9 and TRBJ2-1; no clear D. The receptor comes from an adult with an advanced solid tumor such as melanoma, head and neck, liver or kidney cancer. This CDR3 reads CASSLAIGFPYRFF. The CDR3 DNA follows: TGTGCCAGCAGCTTAGCAATAGGATTTCCCTATCGCTTCTTC.